A single sample is the source of the 20 T cell receptor beta chains below, sequenced in a study of blood T cell repertoires in COVID-19. The protocol was immunoSEQ multiplex PCR, while the TCRdb copy is restricted to in-frame clones and leaves out a portion. The table records over 60,000 clones, 76% of them present only once. The sample consisted of peripheral blood. The receptors come from a man in his sixties with COVID-19, enrolled during active disease.

The chain couples TRBV28 to TRBJ2-7, with 7 positions matching TRBD2. V trimming: 8 bases; J trimming: 9 bases; junction bases outside the gene matches: 10. Germline V lookup: CDR1 MDHEN, CDR2 SYDVKM. The CDR3 runs to 12 residues. CDR3 sequence: CASGLVEVGQYF. DNA for the CDR3: TGTGCCAGCGGACTAGTCGAAGTGGGGCAGTACTTC.

The rearrangement uses TRBV11-2 and TRBJ1-2; 7 nucleotides agree with TRBD1. The CDR3 runs 14 residues. Trimming at V came to 7 bases and at J to 8 bases, leaving 13 bases not matched to a gene. Looked up from germline, CDR1 is SGHAT and CDR2 is FQNNGV. Here the CDR3 reads CASTWDRVPGGYTF. The DNA of the CDR3 is TGTGCCAGCACATGGGACAGAGTCCCGGGGGGCTACACCTTC.

The chain employs TRBV12-5 and TRBJ2-1; TRBD2 matches at 7 bases. J gave up 4 bases and V 0 bases, and 12 bases lay outside the gene matches. The CDR3 sequence is 18 residues long. Germline V lookup: CDR1 LGHNT, CDR2 FRNRAP. CDR3 sequence: CASGLVREGRGIYNEQFF. Written as DNA, the CDR3 is TGTGCTAGTGGTTTGGTCCGTGAGGGGCGGGGGATTTACAATGAGCAGTTCTTC. The full variable domain, rest sourced from reference TRBV12-5 and TRBJ2-1, is DARVTQTPRHKVTEMGQEVTMRCQPILGHNTVFWYRQTMMQGLELLAYFRNRAPLDDSGMPKDRFSAEMPDATLATLKIQPSEPRDSAVYFCASGLVREGRGIYNEQFFGPGTRLTVL.

J is TRBJ1-1 and V is TRBV29-1; D call uncertain. The ends were cut back, 4 bases at V and 0 bases at J, with 21 bases in the middle. The CDR3 covers 17 residues. Germline V gene sequence: CDR1 SQVTM, CDR2 ANQGSEA. CDR3: CSVAPYLGVHMNTEAFF. The CDR3 region has the DNA TGCAGCGTTGCGCCCTACCTGGGAGTACATATGAACACTGAAGCTTTCTTT.

The chain recombines TRBV12-5 with TRBJ2-2; D uncertain. The CDR3 sequence is 14 residues long. V was cut by 0 bases and J by 2 bases, with 4 bases left in between. CDR1 and CDR2 from the germline V gene are LGHNT and FRNRAP. CDR3 coding DNA: TGTGCTAGTGGTTTGGTCCCAAACACCGGGGAGCTGTTTTTT. This translates into CASGLVPNTGELFF.

This chain uses TRBV7-7 with TRBJ1-1; possible D gene TRBD1, 6 bases. Germline lookup yields CDR1 SSHAT and CDR2 FNYEAQ (reference sequence). V lost 5 bases, J lost 6 bases, and 19 bases lay in between. The CDR3 runs 15 residues. The CDR3 DNA sequence: TGTGCCAGCAGCCCGGGCGGGGGCGCGAAGCCTGAAGCTTTCTTT. This gives the protein CASSPGGGAKPEAFF.

V and J are TRBV4-1 and TRBJ1-1; 9 nucleotides agree with TRBD1. From germline, CDR1 is MGHRA and CDR2 YSYEKL. The ends lost 4 bases at V and 1 base at J; junction bases unmatched: 7. CDR3 length: 16 amino acids. The CDR3 nucleotides read TGCGCCAGCAGCCGAGCCTTGGGACAGGGGAACACTGAAGCTTTCTTT. Amino acid sequence: CASSRALGQGNTEAFF.

The rearrangement links TRBV19 to TRBJ1-3; D might be TRBD1 (5 bases). This CDR3 comprises 14 residues. CDR1 LNHDA and CDR2 SQIVND come from the germline V gene (reference sequence). Deletions cut 5 bases from V and 2 bases from J, with 10 bases between. CDR3 coding DNA: TGTGCCAGTAGTTACGGGGGAACTGGAAACACCATATATTTT. Protein: CASSYGGTGNTIYF.

The chain links TRBV19 to TRBJ1-5, with TRBD1 matching over 9 bases. CDR3 length equals 16 residues. V lost 4 bases, J lost 2 bases, and 6 bases stayed unmatched. Germline V gene sequence: CDR1 LNHDA, CDR2 SQIVND (reference sequence). In nucleotides, the CDR3 is TGTGCCAGTAGTAAACGGACAGGGGATGGCAATCAGCCCCAGCATTTT. It codes for CASSKRTGDGNQPQHF.

The V gene is TRBV19, the J gene TRBJ1-1; a weak D match, TRBD1 (6 bases). Trimming pared 7 bases from V and 7 bases from J, leaving 13 bases between. Germline values: CDR1 LNHDA, CDR2 SQIVND (reference sequence). The CDR3 extends over 12 amino acids. The CDR3 is CASTARGSEAFF. CDR3 coding DNA: TGTGCCAGTACCGCGAGGGGGAGTGAAGCTTTCTTT.

The rearrangement joins TRBV24-1 to TRBJ2-3, with D possibly being TRBD1 (6 bases). Trimming removed 3 bases at V and 0 bases at J, with 12 bases between. Germline values: CDR1 KGHDR, CDR2 SFDVKD. This CDR3 contains 16 residues. CDR3 protein: CATSDTSGHSTDTQYF. CDR3 DNA sequence: TGTGCCACCAGTGATACCTCGGGACATAGCACAGATACGCAGTATTTT.

This clone was detected a few times. This rearrangement joins TRBV5-1 to TRBJ2-7, with TRBD1 matching 8 bases. The CDR3 has 15 amino acids. Germline V gene sequence: CDR1 SGHRS, CDR2 YFSETQ. The V segment lost 0 bases and the J segment 3 bases; nucleotides outside the gene matches: 5. This CDR3 is CASSLDGQGFYEQYF. The CDR3 DNA reads TGCGCCAGCAGCTTGGATGGACAGGGATTCTACGAGCAGTACTTC.

The chain combines TRBV18 with TRBJ2-3; the match to TRBD2 covers 7 bases. The CDR3 has 15 residues. Germline loops: CDR1 KGHSH, CDR2 LQKENI. V gave up 1 base and J gave up 10 bases; unmatched junction bases: 11. CDR3 sequence reads: CASSPQGLVEGSQYF. CDR3 in DNA: TGTGCCAGCTCACCACAAGGACTAGTGGAAGGCTCGCAGTATTTT.

The chain is built from TRBV7-3 and TRBJ2-1; D is undetermined. Trimming took 4 bases from V and 8 from J, leaving 15 bases between them. This CDR3 has 14 amino acids. Germline lookup yields CDR1 SGHTA and CDR2 FQGTGA. CDR3 loop: CASSSSGPRHEQFF. For the CDR3, the DNA is TGTGCCAGCAGCTCTTCGGGTCCTAGGCATGAGCAGTTCTTC.

This clone has just a few counts. The V and J genes are TRBV5-1 and TRBJ1-2; perhaps TRBD1 as D (5 bases). Germline V gene lookup returns CDR1 SGHRS and CDR2 YFSETQ. The CDR3 totals 15 residues. V was pared by 9 bases and J by 2 bases, with 20 bases between. The CDR3 loop reads CATAVGLGSNYGYTF. The CDR3 coding sequence is TGCGCCACCGCGGTGGGACTGGGGAGCAACTATGGCTACACCTTC.

This chain joins TRBV4-1 and TRBJ2-1, with D possibly matching TRBD2 (6 bases). This CDR3 comprises 15 residues. V was shortened by 0 bases and J by 5 bases, with 11 bases between the two germline ends. Germline V lookup: CDR1 MGHRA, CDR2 YSYEKL. CDR3 in DNA: TGCGCCAGCAGCCAAGACGGGGGAACCAACAATGAGCAGTTCTTC. Translated: CASSQDGGTNNEQFF.

The gene calls are TRBV20-1 and TRBJ1-4, with TRBD1 matching over 7 bases. Germline CDR1 and CDR2: DFQATT and SNEGSKA (reference sequence). J gave up 8 bases and V 7 bases, and 4 bases lay outside the gene matches. The CDR3 spans 11 residues. The CDR3 reads CSGQGDEKLFF. The CDR3, as DNA: TGCAGTGGACAGGGCGACGAAAAACTGTTTTTT.

In nucleotides, the CDR3 is TGTGCCAGTAGTTTTCGACAGGGCAATCAGCCCCAGCATTTT. Protein: CASSFRQGNQPQHF. The chain has TRBV19 and TRBJ1-5; D perhaps matches TRBD1 (6 bases). The V end was cut by 5 bases, the J end by 2 bases, with 10 bases between. Germline CDR1 reads LNHDA; CDR2 reads SQIVND (reference sequence). The CDR3 has 14 residues.

As for this clone: Different DNA sequences within this sample yield the same CDR3. The rearrangement joins TRBV7-6 to TRBJ1-2; D might be TRBD1 (6 bases). The V gene lost 1 base and the J gene lost 2 bases, with 8 bases spanning the gap. CDR3 length equals 14 residues. Germline assignment: CDR1 SGHVS and CDR2 FNYEAQ. CDR3 coding DNA: TGTGCCAGCAGCTTAGGGGGGGGCAACTATGGCTACACCTTC. Its translation: CASSLGGGNYGYTF.

The V gene is TRBV11-3, the J gene TRBJ2-5; 10 nucleotides match TRBD2. Per germline, CDR1 SGHNT and CDR2 YENEEA. V dropped 8 bases and J dropped 5; count of bases not matched to a gene: 5. This CDR3 is 13 amino acids long. The CDR3 protein is CASALAGAETQYF. CDR3 DNA sequence: TGTGCCAGCGCCCTAGCGGGAGCGGAGACCCAGTACTTC.